The rows below give T cell receptor beta chains drawn from one sample of a study of T cells in Graves' hyperthyroidism and ophthalmopathy. MiXCR, run by TCRdb on the multiplex PCR reads, gives a single entry per CDR3 protein. The data show about 840,000 distinct CDR3 sequences, roughly 37% seen once. Material for sequencing was blood. These receptors were taken from a man between 18 and 35 years old with Graves' hyperthyroidism. Both conserved end residues are part of each CDR3. D genes are given only for firm matches. The size entry is marked missing in some rows and otherwise reads once, few, many or a size class.

V,J,size,D,CDR3,DNA
TRBV29-1,TRBJ1-5,.,TRBD1,CSVRQGDNQPQHF,TGCAGCGTTAGACAGGGCGATAATCAGCCCCAGCATTTT
TRBV4-1,TRBJ1-5,few,.,CASSPRQFNQPQHF,TGCGCCAGCAGCCCTCGACAGTTCAATCAGCCCCAGCATTTT
TRBV5-1,TRBJ1-1,.,TRBD1,CASSRTGVITEAFF,TGCGCCAGCAGCAGGACAGGGGTCATCACTGAAGCTTTCTTT
TRBV19,TRBJ2-3,.,.,CASSMIDSPTDTQYF,TGTGCCAGTAGTATGATTGACTCTCCGACAGATACGCAGTATTTT
TRBV12-3/TRBV12-4,TRBJ2-7,.,.,CASSLAKASREQYF,TGTGCCAGCAGTTTAGCGAAAGCCTCACGGGAGCAGTACTTC
TRBV19,TRBJ1-4,.,TRBD1,CASSHPGQGNEKLFF,TGTGCCAGTAGTCACCCGGGACAGGGGAACGAAAAACTGTTTTTT
TRBV15,TRBJ2-6,.,.,CATSRGANVLTF,TGTGCCACCAGCAGAGGGGCCAACGTCCTGACTTTC
TRBV7-3,TRBJ2-2,few,.,CASSLSPWQANTGELFF,TGTGCCAGCAGCTTAAGTCCGTGGCAGGCGAACACCGGGGAGCTGTTTTTT
TRBV9,TRBJ2-7,many,.,CASSAGTQKQYF,TGTGCCAGCAGCGCCGGGACGCAGAAGCAGTACTTC
TRBV10-3,TRBJ1-1,.,TRBD1,CAITPRTGNSMNTEAFF,TGTGCCATCACCCCCCGGACAGGGAACTCGATGAACACTGAAGCTTTCTTT
TRBV20-1,TRBJ1-2,many,TRBD1,CSAPTGTGLYGYTF,TGCAGTGCGCCGACCGGGACAGGGCTATATGGCTACACCTTC
TRBV7-2,TRBJ2-7,few,.,CASSLQGLSYEQYF,TGTGCCAGCAGCTTACAGGGCCTCTCCTACGAGCAGTACTTC
TRBV2,TRBJ2-7,few,.,CASSTAPDSSYEQYF,TGTGCCAGCAGTACCGCCCCGGACAGCTCCTACGAGCAGTACTTC
TRBV7-2,TRBJ1-2,few,TRBD1,CASSFTGGAEYGYTF,TGTGCCAGCAGCTTCACAGGGGGCGCTGAGTATGGCTACACCTTC
TRBV7-2,TRBJ1-6,.,.,CASSSGDFLSPLHF,TGTGCCAGCAGCTCCGGGGACTTCCTATCACCCCTCCACTTT
TRBV29-1,TRBJ2-2,many,TRBD1,CSVLGQGKVAGELFF,TGCAGCGTCCTCGGACAGGGCAAGGTCGCCGGGGAGCTGTTTTTT
TRBV5-1,TRBJ2-7,.,.,CASSLGEWSYEQYF,TGCGCCAGCAGCTTGGGCGAGTGGTCCTACGAGCAGTACTTC
TRBV7-2,TRBJ2-2,many,TRBD2,CASSLPSGRFTGELFF,TGTGCCAGCAGCTTACCGAGCGGGAGGTTCACCGGGGAGCTGTTTTTT
TRBV12-3/TRBV12-4,TRBJ1-2,few,.,CASSPTSLYGYTF,TGTGCCAGCAGTCCCACCTCACTTTATGGCTACACCTTC
TRBV20-1,TRBJ1-5,.,.,CSVAGREGYEQPQHF,TGCAGTGTTGCCGGGAGGGAGGGGTACGAGCAGCCCCAGCATTTT
TRBV7-8,TRBJ2-7,.,TRBD2,CASSLAILAGDLQYF,TGTGCCAGCAGCTTAGCGATACTAGCGGGGGATTTGCAGTACTTC
TRBV7-2,TRBJ2-2,.,.,CASSLGPTTNTGELFF,TGTGCCAGCAGCTTAGGTCCGACTACGAACACCGGGGAGCTGTTTTTT
TRBV20-1,TRBJ1-4,.,.,CSARGPPNEKLFF,TGCAGTGCTAGGGGACCGCCTAATGAAAAACTGTTTTTT
TRBV12-3/TRBV12-4,TRBJ1-6,.,.,CASKGFGAQFHNSPLHF,TGTGCCAGCAAGGGATTCGGGGCCCAATTTCATAATTCACCCCTCCACTTT
TRBV29-1,TRBJ1-2,many,TRBD1,CSVEATGGHYGYTF,TGCAGCGTTGAAGCTACAGGGGGCCACTATGGCTACACCTTC
TRBV10-3,TRBJ1-3,many,.,CAISLESAGNTIYF,TGTGCCATCAGTTTAGAATCGGCTGGAAACACCATATATTTT
TRBV9,TRBJ2-5,.,TRBD2,CASSAGLANVETQYF,TGTGCCAGCAGCGCCGGACTAGCAAATGTGGAGACCCAGTACTTC
TRBV7-2,TRBJ2-2,.,TRBD1,CASSPTGTGLTGELFF,TGTGCCAGCAGCCCGACCGGGACAGGGTTAACCGGGGAGCTGTTTTTT
TRBV9,TRBJ1-6,.,TRBD1,CASSGDREGRPLHF,TGTGCCAGCAGCGGAGACAGGGAGGGACGACCCCTCCACTTT
TRBV2,TRBJ2-7,few,TRBD2,CASIGGALNDEQYF,TGTGCCAGCATCGGGGGGGCCCTCAACGACGAGCAGTACTTC
TRBV7-2,TRBJ1-2,.,TRBD1,CASSRDRGGSYTF,TGTGCCAGCAGCCGGGACAGGGGCGGCTCCTACACCTTC
TRBV20-1,TRBJ2-5,.,.,CSARGGGGLKETQYF,TGCAGTGCTAGAGGAGGGGGGGGTCTCAAAGAGACCCAGTACTTC
TRBV7-9,TRBJ1-2,many,TRBD1,CASRDEGALYGYTF,TGTGCCAGCAGGGACGAGGGGGCCCTCTATGGCTACACCTTC
TRBV19,TRBJ1-5,many,.,CASTDDRPNQPQHF,TGTGCCAGTACCGATGACAGGCCAAATCAGCCCCAGCATTTT
TRBV5-1,TRBJ1-5,.,TRBD1,CASSLGTGDVQPQHF,TGCGCCAGCAGCTTGGGGACAGGGGACGTACAGCCCCAGCATTTT
TRBV9,TRBJ2-2,.,.,CASSTHSGAHVTGELFF,TGTGCCAGCAGCACTCACTCGGGGGCGCATGTCACCGGGGAGCTGTTTTTT
TRBV12-3/TRBV12-4,TRBJ1-6,.,.,CASSLGPPGSSPLHF,TGTGCCAGCAGTTTAGGACCCCCAGGAAGTTCACCCCTCCACTTT
TRBV19,TRBJ1-2,.,.,CASSPSAFGRGYTF,TGTGCCAGTAGTCCCTCCGCGTTCGGGCGAGGCTACACCTTC
TRBV11-3,TRBJ1-1,.,.,CASRTGTGRNTEAFF,TGTGCCAGCAGAACCGGAACAGGGAGAAACACTGAAGCTTTCTTT
TRBV7-8,TRBJ2-7,few,.,CASSQEGPTSSYEQYF,TGCGCCAGCAGCCAAGAGGGGCCGACGAGCTCCTACGAGCAGTACTTC